Each of the 30 T cell receptor beta chains below was sequenced from the same sample in a study of blood T cell repertoires in COVID-19. Produced via immunoSEQ multiplex PCR; TCRdb's table is partial and in-frame only. The table has about 140,000 clones, 84% seen once. Sequenced material: PBMCs or T cells enriched from blood (not recorded which). Receptors originate from a middle-aged man with acute COVID-19.

V and J are TRBV19 and TRBJ1-6; D remains unclear. V was shortened by 8 bases and J by 8 bases, with 19 bases between the two germline ends. Germline CDR1 is LNHDA and CDR2 is SQIVND (reference sequence). The CDR3 has 15 residues. The CDR3 DNA reads as TGTGCCAGTGGACTCTCTGATAGAAGTTATTCACCCCTCCACTTT. It encodes CASGLSDRSYSPLHF.

The chain is built from TRBV5-4 and TRBJ2-1, with a possible D match to TRBD2 (5 bases). The CDR3 sequence is 16 residues long. Germline CDR1 is SGHNT and CDR2 is YYREEE (reference sequence). Trimming pared 6 bases from V and 6 bases from J, leaving 22 bases between. CDR3 residues: CASTYTGLVWGNEQFF. CDR3 DNA sequence: TGTGCCAGCACCTACACGGGGTTAGTCTGGGGCAATGAGCAGTTCTTC. The complete variable domain, with remaining parts taken from reference TRBV5-4 and TRBJ2-1, reads ETGVTQSPTHLIKTRGQQVTLRCSSQSGHNTVSWYQQALGQGPQFIFQYYREEENGRGNFPPRFSGLQFPNYSSELNVNALELDDSALYLCASTYTGLVWGNEQFFGPGTRLTVL.

The chain carries TRBV6-2 or TRBV6-3 and TRBJ2-1; TRBD2 might be the D (5 bases). V shed 5 bases and J shed 4 bases, with 9 bases lying between them. Per the germline V gene, CDR1 is MNHEY and CDR2 is SVGEGT. This CDR3 has 13 amino acids. In DNA, the CDR3 is TGTGCCAGCAGTCCGGACTTTTACAATGAGCAGTTCTTC. It yields the protein CASSPDFYNEQFF.

J is TRBJ1-2 and V is TRBV19; 10 bases match TRBD1. Germline V CDR1 and CDR2: LNHDA, SQIVND (reference sequence). The CDR3 has 15 amino acids. V lost 5 bases and J lost 7; bases outside the gene matches: 10. The CDR3 sequence: CASSAGQGIQGGYTF. The CDR3 region has the DNA TGTGCCAGTAGTGCGGGACAGGGGATTCAGGGTGGCTACACCTTC.

The chain uses TRBV9 and TRBJ2-1; 7 bases fit TRBD2. V lost 0 bases to trimming and J lost 9 bases; unmatched junction nucleotides: 3. CDR3 length: 13 amino acids. Germline V gene lookup returns CDR1 SGDLS and CDR2 YYNGEE. CDR3 region: CASSVVGEGEQFF. The CDR3 DNA reads TGTGCCAGCAGCGTAGTTGGGGAGGGTGAGCAGTTCTTC.

J is TRBJ2-5 and V is TRBV10-3; TRBD2 matches 7 bases. The V gene's germline CDR1 is ENHRY and CDR2 SYGVKD. Trimming cost V 4 bases and J 5 bases; bases outside gene matches: 4. This CDR3 is built from 13 residues. CDR3 protein: CAISAAGEETQYF. CDR3 bases: TGTGCCATCAGTGCCGCGGGAGAGGAGACCCAGTACTTC.

This chain joins TRBV28 and TRBJ2-7; D is unresolved. CDR1 is MDHEN, CDR2 SYDVKM, per germline. Trimming stripped 1 base from V and 3 bases from J, with 10 bases between. The CDR3 has 14 amino acids. The CDR3 region is CASSLSGVVYEQYF. The DNA of the CDR3 is TGTGCCAGCAGTTTATCTGGAGTTGTCTACGAGCAGTACTTC.

The V and J genes are TRBV3-1 (or the pseudogene TRBV3-2) and TRBJ2-1, with D unresolved. V shed 4 bases and J shed 2 bases, with 6 bases lying between them. The CDR3 length is 13 residues. Germline CDR1 LGHDT, CDR2 YNNKEL (reference sequence). CDR3 in amino acids: CASSPSPYNEQFF. In nucleotides, the CDR3 is TGTGCCAGCAGCCCCTCCCCCTACAATGAGCAGTTCTTC.

This chain joins TRBV9 and TRBJ2-3, with a tentative D call TRBD2 (7 bases). Germline V gives CDR1 SGDLS, CDR2 YYNGEE. The CDR3 is 15 amino acids. The V and J ends lost 4 bases and 4 bases respectively, with 16 bases between them. CDR3 bases: TGTGCCAGCAGCACACATGCGGGGGCATCAGATACGCAGTATTTT. Translation gives CASSTHAGASDTQYF.

This clone was observed a few times. V usage is TRBV5-1 and J usage is TRBJ1-1; possible D gene TRBD1, 6 bases. CDR1 and CDR2 from the germline V gene are SGHRS and YFSETQ. Trimming took 4 bases from V and 3 from J, leaving 13 bases between them. CDR3 length equals 14 residues. The CDR3 DNA reads TGCGCCAGCAGCCTCTCAGGGGAGTACACTGAAGCTTTCTTT. As protein: CASSLSGEYTEAFF. Combining the CDR3 with reference TRBV5-1 and TRBJ1-1 gives the whole variable domain KAGVTQTPRYLIKTRGQQVTLSCSPISGHRSVSWYQQTPGQGLQFLFEYFSETQRNKGNFPGRFSGRQFSNSRSEMNVSTLELGDSALYLCASSLSGEYTEAFFGQGTRLTVV.

This clone was seen more than once but under ten times. The rearrangement uses TRBV7-2 and TRBJ2-3; a possible D gene is TRBD2 (7 bases). Germline lookup yields CDR1 SGHTA and CDR2 FQGNSA. Trimming left V 5 bases short and J 5 bases short, with 23 bases between. The CDR3 extends over 17 amino acids. The CDR3 reads CASSGTEGGIRGDTQYF. Here the CDR3 DNA reads TGTGCCAGCAGCGGGACCGAGGGGGGGATTAGGGGAGATACGCAGTATTTT.

The J gene is TRBJ2-1, the V gene TRBV13; D might be TRBD2 (5 bases). The V end was cut by 2 bases, the J end by 4 bases, with 9 bases between. The CDR3 is 14 amino acids. Germline CDR1 reads PRHDT; CDR2 reads FYEKMQ (reference sequence). The CDR3 DNA reads as TGTGCCAGCAGCTTAAGGACTCTTTACAATGAGCAGTTCTTC. This sequence encodes CASSLRTLYNEQFF. The whole variable domain, remainder taken from reference TRBV13 and TRBJ2-1, is AAGVIQSPRHLIKEKRETATLKCYPIPRHDTVYWYQQGPGQDPQFLISFYEKMQSDKGSIPDRFSAQQFSDYHSELNMSSLELGDSALYFCASSLRTLYNEQFFGPGTRLTVL.

This chain connects TRBV6-5 to TRBJ2-2; 10 nucleotides align to TRBD1. Germline V gene data show CDR1 as MNHEY and CDR2 as SVGAGI. There are 16 residues in the CDR3. After removal of 3 bases from V and 3 bases from J, the junction contained 4 bases not matched to a gene. CDR3 nucleotide sequence: TGTGCCAGCAGTTATCGGACAGGGGGTGACACCGGGGAGCTGTTTTTT. This encodes CASSYRTGGDTGELFF.

The chain has TRBV30 and TRBJ1-5, with TRBD1 identical over 7 bases. Germline V CDR1 and CDR2: GTSNPN, SVGIG (reference sequence). V dropped 4 bases and J dropped 3; count of bases not matched to a gene: 3. The CDR3 consists of 13 residues. CDR3 protein: CAWNRGDNQPQHF. For the CDR3, the DNA is TGTGCCTGGAACAGGGGAGACAATCAGCCCCAGCATTTT.

CDR3 sequence reads: CASSFVSGRSGETQYF. In nucleotides, the CDR3 is TGTGCCAGCAGCTTCGTTAGCGGGAGGTCGGGGGAGACCCAGTACTTC. The V and J genes are TRBV7-2 and TRBJ2-5, with TRBD2 matching 10 bases. Germline-derived CDR1 and CDR2 are SGHTA and FQGNSA. V lost 3 bases and J lost 5; bases outside the gene matches: 9. The CDR3 is 16 residues long.

This chain uses TRBV4-3 with TRBJ2-5; 8 nucleotides agree with TRBD2. The CDR3 has 16 amino acids. Germline values: CDR1 LGHNA, CDR2 YSLEER. V gave up 0 bases and J gave up 4 bases; unmatched junction bases: 7. The CDR3 DNA is TGCGCCAGCAGCCAAGATTATCTGGCGGGAGGAGAGACCCAGTACTTC. Protein product: CASSQDYLAGGETQYF.

The rearrangement links TRBV9 to TRBJ2-1; D unclear. CDR3 length: 14 amino acids. Germline CDR1 reads SGDLS; CDR2 reads YYNGEE. The ends were cut back, 2 bases at V and 5 bases at J, with 11 bases in the middle. CDR3 region: CASSVGFSDNEQFF. CDR3 sequence (DNA): TGTGCCAGCAGCGTCGGTTTTTCGGACAATGAGCAGTTCTTC.

A few counts support this clone. This sequence joins TRBV25-1 and TRBJ2-5, with D maybe TRBD2 (5 bases). Germline CDR1 MGHDK, CDR2 SYGVNS. This CDR3 is 15 amino acids long. V was trimmed by 3 bases and J by 0 bases, leaving 11 bases between them. CDR3 in DNA: TGTGCCAGCAGTGAGTTCGGCGGGTACCAAGAGACCCAGTACTTC. This translates into CASSEFGGYQETQYF.

This chain links TRBV4-1 with TRBJ1-6; TRBD1 agrees at 8 bases. The CDR3 has 19 residues. Germline CDR1 is MGHRA and CDR2 is YSYEKL. The J segment lost 9 bases and the V segment lost 0 bases, leaving 16 bases of the junction unmatched. The CDR3: CASSQDWGTGTEQVSPLHF. DNA for the CDR3: TGCGCCAGCAGCCAAGATTGGGGGACAGGTACCGAACAGGTTTCACCCCTCCACTTT.

The chain couples TRBV6-2 or TRBV6-3 to TRBJ2-1, with D possibly matching TRBD2 (6 bases). There are 15 residues in the CDR3. The germline V and J ends were trimmed by 4 bases and 5 bases, with 15 bases remaining between them. Germline V gene sequence: CDR1 MNHEY, CDR2 SVGEGT. CDR3 nucleotides: TGTGCCAGCAGTTTTGGGCCCCGGAGGGACAATGAGCAGTTCTTC. It codes for CASSFGPRRDNEQFF.

The chain has TRBV5-5 and TRBJ2-5; 14 bases are shared with TRBD2. V shed 2 bases, J shed 2 bases, and the junction held 14 bases outside the gene matches. CDR1 is SGHKS and CDR2 is YYEKEE in the germline V gene (reference sequence). The CDR3 runs to 20 residues. CDR3 coding DNA: TGTGCCAGCAGCTTACTGCCCGGTGGGACTAGCGGGAGCCTACAAGAGACCCAGTACTTC. Translating gives CASSLLPGGTSGSLQETQYF.

The rearrangement joins TRBV27 to TRBJ1-4, with D tentatively TRBD1 (6 bases). From germline, CDR1 is MNHEY and CDR2 SMNVEV (reference sequence). This CDR3 spans 14 amino acids. Trimming shortened V by 4 bases and J by 5 bases, and 11 bases separated the two germline ends. The CDR3 here is CASSYTGRNEKLFF. CDR3 coding DNA: TGTGCCAGCAGTTATACAGGGAGAAATGAAAAACTGTTTTTT.

The chain combines TRBV27 with TRBJ2-1; 9 bases align to TRBD1. The CDR3 runs 15 residues. J lost 5 bases, V lost 7 bases, and 9 bases had no gene match. CDR1 is MNHEY and CDR2 is SMNVEV in the germline V gene (reference sequence). The CDR3 region has the DNA TGTGCCAGCACCCCGGGACAGGGATCTGACAATGAGCAGTTCTTC. The encoded protein is CASTPGQGSDNEQFF.

This chain links TRBV28 with TRBJ2-3; D may be TRBD1 (6 bases). The germline CDR1 and CDR2 sequences are MDHEN and SYDVKM. With 4 bases removed from V and 3 bases from J, the gap between germline ends came to 11 bases. The CDR3 totals 14 residues. The CDR3 region has the DNA TGTGCCAGCAGTTACGAGGGGGAGACAGATACGCAGTATTTT. Encoded protein: CASSYEGETDTQYF.

The CDR3 nucleotides read TGTGCCAGCAGTTTCACAGGATCTCCGGGGGCCCAGTACTTC. This codes for CASSFTGSPGAQYF. V and J are TRBV27 and TRBJ2-5; D might be TRBD2 (6 bases). Germline V gene data show CDR1 as MNHEY and CDR2 as SMNVEV (reference sequence). The CDR3 loop spans 14 amino acids. V lost 3 bases, J lost 9 bases, and 17 bases lay in between.

The chain joins TRBV5-5 to TRBJ1-5; unclear D gene. This CDR3 comprises 14 residues. Germline CDR1 and CDR2: SGHKS and YYEKEE (reference sequence). Trimming stripped 1 base from V and 0 bases from J, with 5 bases between. CDR3 in amino acids: CASSLQRSNQPQHF. The CDR3 DNA follows: TGTGCCAGCAGCTTGCAGCGTAGCAATCAGCCCCAGCATTTT.

A single count supports this clone. This chain links TRBV5-6 with TRBJ1-5; D possibly corresponds to TRBD1 (6 bases). The CDR3 contains 15 residues. Deletions cut 4 bases from V and 3 bases from J, with 14 bases between. CDR1 is SGHDT, CDR2 YYEEEE, per germline. CDR3 sequence: CASSARAGDNQPQHF. The CDR3 nucleotides are TGTGCCAGCAGCGCAAGAGCAGGGGACAATCAGCCCCAGCATTTT.

V and J are TRBV6-6 and TRBJ2-1; TRBD1 aligns across 9 bases. The germline V gene has CDR1 MNHNY and CDR2 SVGAGI (reference sequence). V lost 4 bases, J lost 4 bases, and 8 bases stayed unmatched. The CDR3 extends over 16 amino acids. CDR3 DNA sequence: TGTGCCAGCAGTTGGCTCGGGGACAGGGCGTACAATGAGCAGTTCTTC. Translation: CASSWLGDRAYNEQFF.

J is TRBJ2-5 and V is TRBV3-1 (or the pseudogene TRBV3-2); D possibly corresponds to TRBD1 (6 bases). Germline values: CDR1 LGHDT, CDR2 YNNKEL (reference sequence). Trimming left V 8 bases short and J 5 bases short, with 15 bases between. The CDR3 length is 13 residues. The chain's CDR3 is CASGGEQGETQYF. In DNA form, the CDR3 reads TGTGCCAGCGGGGGTGAGCAGGGGGAGACCCAGTACTTC.

This clone is a singleton in its sample. This sequence joins TRBV27 and TRBJ2-5; the match to TRBD2 covers 9 bases. Germline values: CDR1 MNHEY, CDR2 SMNVEV (reference sequence). This CDR3 comprises 15 residues. Losses at the gene ends were 4 bases for V and 4 bases for J; bases not matched to a gene: 7. DNA for the CDR3: TGTGCCAGCAGTTCCTCGGGCGGGAGGGGAGAGACCCAGTACTTC. It codes for CASSSSGGRGETQYF.